The clone carrying this T cell receptor beta chain has at least ten counts. These data are taken from a study of early T cells in non-severe SARS-CoV-2 infection. Germline CDR1 reads MNHEY; CDR2 reads SMNVEV (reference sequence). V shed 5 bases and J shed 0 bases, with 16 bases lying between them. The CDR3 totals 16 residues. MiXCR, applied by TCRdb to the 5' RACE reads, yields one record per CDR3 protein. The sample consists of approximately 58,000 distinct CDR3 sequences, approximately 12% of them appearing once. The sample in question was whole blood, obtained at baseline. The origin of this receptor is an adult who was a healthcare worker with PCR-confirmed SARS-CoV-2 infection or an uninfected control (not recorded which). The genes are TRBV27 and TRBJ2-5; D might be TRBD2 (5 bases). CDR3 nucleotide sequence: TGTGCCAGCAGTCCCTCCTATGGGCGGGACCAAGAGACCCAGTACTTC. This translates into CASSPSYGRDQETQYF.